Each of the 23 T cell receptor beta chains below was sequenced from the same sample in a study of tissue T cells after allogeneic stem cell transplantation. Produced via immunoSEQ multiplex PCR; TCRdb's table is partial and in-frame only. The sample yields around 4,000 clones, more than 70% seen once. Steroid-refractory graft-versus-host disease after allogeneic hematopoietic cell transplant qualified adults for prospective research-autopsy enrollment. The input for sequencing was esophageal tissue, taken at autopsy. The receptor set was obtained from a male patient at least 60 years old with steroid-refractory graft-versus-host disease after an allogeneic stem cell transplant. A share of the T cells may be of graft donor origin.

The CDR3, as DNA: TGTGCCAGCAGCTTGTCCGCGGGGCGCGGAGAGACCCAGTACTTC. Its protein product is CASSLSAGRGETQYF. The V and J genes are TRBV5-5 and TRBJ2-5; possible D gene TRBD2, 6 bases. The germline V gene encodes CDR1 SGHKS and CDR2 YYEKEE (reference sequence). The CDR3 contains 15 residues. The V gene lost 1 base and the J gene lost 4 bases, with 14 bases spanning the gap. Full variable domain (outside the CDR3, taken from reference TRBV5-5 and TRBJ2-5): DAGVTQSPTHLIKTRGQQVTLRCSPISGHKSVSWYQQVLGQGPQFIFQYYEKEERGRGNFPDRFSARQFPNYSSELNVNALLLGDSALYLCASSLSAGRGETQYFGPGTRLLVL.

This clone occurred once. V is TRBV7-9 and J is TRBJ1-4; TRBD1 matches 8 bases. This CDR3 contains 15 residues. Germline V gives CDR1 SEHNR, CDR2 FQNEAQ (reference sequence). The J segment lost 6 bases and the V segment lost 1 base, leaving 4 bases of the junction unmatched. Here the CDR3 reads CASSLVDRGYEKLFF. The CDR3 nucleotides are TGTGCCAGCAGCTTAGTCGACAGGGGTTATGAAAAACTGTTTTTT.

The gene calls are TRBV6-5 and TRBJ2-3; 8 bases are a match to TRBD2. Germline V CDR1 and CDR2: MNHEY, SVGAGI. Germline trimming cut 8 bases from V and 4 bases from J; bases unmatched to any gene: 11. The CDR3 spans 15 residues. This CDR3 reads CASGEPGLVADTQYF. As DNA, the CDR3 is TGTGCCAGCGGGGAACCGGGACTAGTGGCAGATACGCAGTATTTT.

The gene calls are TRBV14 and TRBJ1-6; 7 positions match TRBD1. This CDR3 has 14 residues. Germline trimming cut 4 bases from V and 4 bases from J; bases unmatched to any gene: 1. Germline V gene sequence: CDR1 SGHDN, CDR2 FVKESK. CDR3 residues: CASSRGQYNSPLHF. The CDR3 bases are TGTGCCAGCAGCCGGGGACAGTATAATTCACCCCTCCACTTT.

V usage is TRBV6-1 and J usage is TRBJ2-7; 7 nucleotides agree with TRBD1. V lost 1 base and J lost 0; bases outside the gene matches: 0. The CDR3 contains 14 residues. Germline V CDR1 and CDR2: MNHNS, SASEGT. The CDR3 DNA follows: TGTGCCAGCAGTGAAGGGGACAGCTCCTACGAGCAGTACTTC. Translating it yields CASSEGDSSYEQYF.

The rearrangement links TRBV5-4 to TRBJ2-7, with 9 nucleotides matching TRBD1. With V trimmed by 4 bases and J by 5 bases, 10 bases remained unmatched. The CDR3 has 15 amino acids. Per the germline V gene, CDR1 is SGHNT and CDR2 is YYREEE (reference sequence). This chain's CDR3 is CASSPPGQGTHEQYF. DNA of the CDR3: TGTGCCAGCAGCCCACCGGGACAGGGTACCCACGAGCAGTACTTC.

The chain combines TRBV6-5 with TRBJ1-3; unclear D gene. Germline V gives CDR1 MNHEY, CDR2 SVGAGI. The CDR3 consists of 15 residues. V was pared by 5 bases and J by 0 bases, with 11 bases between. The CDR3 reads CASSMGPSSGNTIYF. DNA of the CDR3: TGTGCCAGCAGTATGGGCCCGAGCTCTGGAAACACCATATATTTT.

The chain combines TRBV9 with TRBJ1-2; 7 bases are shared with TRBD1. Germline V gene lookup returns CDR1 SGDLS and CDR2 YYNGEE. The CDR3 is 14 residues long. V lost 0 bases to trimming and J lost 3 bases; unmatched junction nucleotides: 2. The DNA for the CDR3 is TGTGCCAGCAGCGTAGGAACAGGGGACTATGGCTACACCTTC. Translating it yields CASSVGTGDYGYTF. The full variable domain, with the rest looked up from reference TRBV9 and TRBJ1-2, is DSGVTQTPKHLITATGQRVTLRCSPRSGDLSVYWYQQSLDQGLQFLIQYYNGEERAKGNILERFSAQQFPDLHSELNLSSLELGDSALYFCASSVGTGDYGYTFGSGTRLTVV.

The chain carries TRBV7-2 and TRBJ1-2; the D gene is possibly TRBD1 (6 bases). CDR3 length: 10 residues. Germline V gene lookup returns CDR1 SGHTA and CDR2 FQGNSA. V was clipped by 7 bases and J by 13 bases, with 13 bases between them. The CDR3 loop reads CASNREDRTF. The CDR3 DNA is TGTGCCAGCAACAGGGAAGATCGCACCTTC.

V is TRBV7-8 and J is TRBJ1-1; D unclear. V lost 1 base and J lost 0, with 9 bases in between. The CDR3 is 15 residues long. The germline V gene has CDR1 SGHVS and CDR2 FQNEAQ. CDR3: CASSLVERMNTEAFF. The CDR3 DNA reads TGTGCCAGCAGCTTAGTCGAGAGGATGAACACTGAAGCTTTCTTT.

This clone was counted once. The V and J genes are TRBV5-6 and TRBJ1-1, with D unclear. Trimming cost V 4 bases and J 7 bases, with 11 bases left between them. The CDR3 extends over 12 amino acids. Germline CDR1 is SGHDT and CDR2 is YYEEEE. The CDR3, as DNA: TGTGCCAGCAGCCGACTGACGGGTGAAGCTTTCTTT. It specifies CASSRLTGEAFF.

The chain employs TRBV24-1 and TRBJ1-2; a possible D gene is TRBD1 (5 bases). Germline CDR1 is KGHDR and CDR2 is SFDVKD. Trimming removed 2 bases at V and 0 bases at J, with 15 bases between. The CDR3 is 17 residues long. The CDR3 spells CATSDSTGRSSNYGYTF. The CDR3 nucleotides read TGTGCCACCAGTGATTCAACAGGCAGGAGCTCTAACTATGGCTACACCTTC.

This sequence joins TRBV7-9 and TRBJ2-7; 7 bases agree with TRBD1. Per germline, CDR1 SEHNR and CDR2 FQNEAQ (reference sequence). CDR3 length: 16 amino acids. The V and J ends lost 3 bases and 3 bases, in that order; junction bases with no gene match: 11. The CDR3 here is CASSLGAGTERYEQYF. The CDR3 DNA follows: TGTGCCAGCAGCTTGGGGGCCGGGACAGAGCGCTACGAGCAGTACTTC.

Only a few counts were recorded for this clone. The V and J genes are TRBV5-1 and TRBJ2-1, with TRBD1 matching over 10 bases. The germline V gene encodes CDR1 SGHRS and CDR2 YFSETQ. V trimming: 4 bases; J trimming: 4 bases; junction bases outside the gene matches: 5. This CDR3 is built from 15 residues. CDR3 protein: CASSQTGQGYNEQFF. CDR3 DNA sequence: TGCGCCAGCAGCCAGACGGGACAGGGGTACAATGAGCAGTTCTTC.

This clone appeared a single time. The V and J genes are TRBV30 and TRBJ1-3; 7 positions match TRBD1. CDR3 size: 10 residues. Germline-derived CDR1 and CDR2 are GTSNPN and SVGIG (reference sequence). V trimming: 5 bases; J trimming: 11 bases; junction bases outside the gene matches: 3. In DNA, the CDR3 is TGTGCCTGGCGACAGGGTGCCATATATTTT. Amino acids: CAWRQGAIYF.

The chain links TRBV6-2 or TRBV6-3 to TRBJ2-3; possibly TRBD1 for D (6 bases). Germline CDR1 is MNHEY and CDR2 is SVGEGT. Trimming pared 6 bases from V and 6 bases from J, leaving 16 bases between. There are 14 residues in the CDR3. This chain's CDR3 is CASSQTGYVDTQYF. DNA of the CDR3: TGTGCCAGCAGCCAGACAGGTTATGTTGATACGCAGTATTTT.

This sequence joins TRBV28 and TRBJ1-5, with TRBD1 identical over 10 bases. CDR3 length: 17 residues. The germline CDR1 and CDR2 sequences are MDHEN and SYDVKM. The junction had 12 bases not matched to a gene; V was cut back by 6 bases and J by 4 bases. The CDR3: CASRWTGGDVLNQPQHF. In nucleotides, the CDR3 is TGTGCCAGCAGGTGGACAGGGGGGGATGTCTTAAATCAGCCCCAGCATTTT.

The CDR3 DNA is TGTGCCAGCAGCCTCGGACTAGCGGGGGGAACCGGGGAGCTGTTTTTT. Translating it yields CASSLGLAGGTGELFF. V gene TRBV7-6 combines with J gene TRBJ2-2; TRBD2 matches 14 bases. J gave up 5 bases and V 5 bases, and 4 bases lay outside the gene matches. The CDR3 sequence is 16 residues long. Germline V gene data show CDR1 as SGHVS and CDR2 as FNYEAQ.

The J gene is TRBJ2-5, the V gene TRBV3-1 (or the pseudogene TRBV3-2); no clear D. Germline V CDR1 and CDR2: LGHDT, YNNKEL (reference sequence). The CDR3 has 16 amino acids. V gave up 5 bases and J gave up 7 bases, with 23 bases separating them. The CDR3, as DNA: TGTGCCAGCAGCTACGACCCCACCATCCTCAAGGGGACCCAGTACTTC. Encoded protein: CASSYDPTILKGTQYF.

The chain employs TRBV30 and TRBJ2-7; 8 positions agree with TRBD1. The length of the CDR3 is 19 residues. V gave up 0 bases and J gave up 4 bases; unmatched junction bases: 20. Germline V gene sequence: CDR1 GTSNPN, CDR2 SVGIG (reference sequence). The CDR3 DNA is TGTGCCTGGAGTGTATTCACAGGGGGTTTTTTAGCACCTACTTACGAGCAGTACTTC. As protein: CAWSVFTGGFLAPTYEQYF.

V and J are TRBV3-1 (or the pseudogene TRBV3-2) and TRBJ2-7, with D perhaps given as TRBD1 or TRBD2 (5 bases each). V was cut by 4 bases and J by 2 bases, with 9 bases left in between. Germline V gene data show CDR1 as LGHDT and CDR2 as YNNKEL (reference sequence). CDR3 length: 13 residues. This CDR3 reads CASSLGGPYEQYF. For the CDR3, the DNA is TGTGCCAGCAGCCTTGGGGGTCCCTACGAGCAGTACTTC.

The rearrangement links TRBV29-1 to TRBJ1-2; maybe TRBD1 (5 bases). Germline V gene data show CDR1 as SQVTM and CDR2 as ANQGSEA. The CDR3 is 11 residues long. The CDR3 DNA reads TGCACCGTACGCAGGGATGGTGGCTACACCTTC. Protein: CTVRRDGGYTF.

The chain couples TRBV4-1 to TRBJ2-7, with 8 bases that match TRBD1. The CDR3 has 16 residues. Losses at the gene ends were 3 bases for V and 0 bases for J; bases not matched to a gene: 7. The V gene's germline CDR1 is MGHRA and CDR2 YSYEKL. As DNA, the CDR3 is TGCGCCAGCAGCCACCTCGGACAGGGCTACTCCTACGAGCAGTACTTC. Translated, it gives CASSHLGQGYSYEQYF.